The 27 T cell receptor beta chains below come from one sample, sequenced in a study of naive and memory T cell subsets. An equimolar mix of two oligonucleotides served as the beta constant-region primer for TRBC1 and TRBC2. Ligated cDNA was amplified by four rounds of PCR with nested alpha and beta constant-region primers and SP2. TCRdb re-called the UMI-ligation and nested PCR reads through MiXCR, storing one row per CDR3 protein. The table includes just over 80,000 distinct CDR3 sequences, roughly 9.3% detected once. Sequenced sample: naive CD8+ T cells from blood. These receptors were collected from a human donor in good health.

This chain links TRBV7-9 with TRBJ1-2; maybe TRBD1 (5 bases). Germline-derived CDR1 and CDR2 are SEHNR and FQNEAQ (reference sequence). The CDR3 is 15 amino acids. Trimming pared 1 base from V and 4 bases from J, leaving 13 bases between. CDR3 protein: CASSLGAGSPYGYTF. For the CDR3, the DNA is TGTGCCAGCAGCTTAGGGGCAGGGAGCCCCTATGGCTACACCTTC.

This clonotype was seen more than once but under ten times. The rearrangement links TRBV12-3 or TRBV12-4 to TRBJ2-1; TRBD2 matches 9 bases. Germline trimming cut 7 bases from V and 8 bases from J; bases unmatched to any gene: 9. The CDR3 loop spans 14 amino acids. The CDR3 nucleotides are TGTGCCAGCACGAAATCCGGCGGGGGGGATGAGCAGTTCTTC. This translates into CASTKSGGGDEQFF.

Regarding this clonotype: One base away lies a much larger clone, so this may be a sequencing read error. This rearrangement joins TRBV2 to TRBJ2-1, with D possibly TRBD1 on 6 matching bases. This CDR3 comprises 11 residues. Germline lookup yields CDR1 SNHLY and CDR2 FYNNEI. Trimming left V 8 bases short and J 14 bases short, with 16 bases between. CDR3 sequence (DNA): TGTGCCAGCGGAACTCGGGACAAAGAGTTCTTC. As protein: CASGTRDKEFF.

In this sample, this clonotype turned up many times. The genes are TRBV23-1 and TRBJ1-5, with 8 bases aligning to TRBD1. TRBV23-1 is given ORF status, its function remaining uncertain. The CDR3 is made up of 14 amino acids. The V segment lost 6 bases and the J segment 1 base; nucleotides outside the gene matches: 2. CDR3 sequence (DNA): TGCGCCAGCAGCCAGGGGGCCAGCAATCAGCCCCAGCATTTT. It yields the protein CASSQGASNQPQHF.

The rearrangement joins TRBV4-2 to TRBJ2-3; 7 nucleotides agree with TRBD1. With 4 bases clipped from V and 0 bases from J, the junction kept 7 bases outside the gene matches. This CDR3 spans 16 amino acids. CDR1 and CDR2 (germline): LGHNA, YNFKEQ. DNA of the CDR3: TGTGCCAGCAGCCCCGACGGGACAGAGAGCACAGATACGCAGTATTTT. Residues: CASSPDGTESTDTQYF.

V gene TRBV6-2 or TRBV6-3 combines with J gene TRBJ2-7; a possible D gene is TRBD1 (6 bases). V lost 6 bases, J lost 0 bases, and 21 bases lay in between. The length of the CDR3 is 17 residues. Germline assignment: CDR1 MNHEY and CDR2 SVGEGT. CDR3 bases: TGTGCCAGCAGCTCCAACATTGCAGGGGACGCCTCCTACGAGCAGTACTTC. This encodes CASSSNIAGDASYEQYF.

This clonotype has a count of ten or more. The chain uses TRBV29-1 and TRBJ2-1; D may match TRBD1 or TRBD2 (5 bases each). This CDR3 spans 15 amino acids. Trimming left V 7 bases short and J 5 bases short, with 21 bases between. Germline V gene sequence: CDR1 SQVTM, CDR2 ANQGSEA. The CDR3 coding sequence is TGCAGCGCCGCTGGAGTGGGGGAGCCCCACAATGAGCAGTTCTTC. Translated: CSAAGVGEPHNEQFF.

The chain carries TRBV7-8 and TRBJ2-4; TRBD1 is a possible D gene (6 bases). CDR3 length equals 16 residues. The germline V and J ends were trimmed by 1 base and 4 bases, with 14 bases remaining between them. Germline loops: CDR1 SGHVS, CDR2 FQNEAQ. CDR3 residues: CASSLVAGDKKNIQYF. The DNA for the CDR3 is TGTGCCAGCAGCTTAGTGGCCGGGGACAAAAAAAACATTCAGTACTTC.

This clonotype was counted only a few times. The chain links TRBV6-2 or TRBV6-3 to TRBJ1-1; D remains unclear. V was trimmed by 2 bases and J by 7 bases, leaving 11 bases between them. This CDR3 is built from 13 residues. The V gene's germline CDR1 is MNHEY and CDR2 SVGEGT. The CDR3 region is CASSYATWGEAFF. As DNA, the CDR3 is TGTGCCAGCAGTTACGCTACTTGGGGTGAAGCTTTCTTT.

This clonotype was seen at least ten times. The DNA is left out, because the CDR3 cannot be placed on it with certainty; the CDR3 is given as TCRdb lists it. The chain uses TRBV27 and TRBJ2-7; the table calls TRBD1, which could not be checked here. The CDR3 region is 14 residues in length, termini included. The germline gives CDR1 MNHEY, CDR2 SMNVEV (reference sequence). This CDR3 reads CASSFGEGAYEQYF.

This clonotype was seen ten or more times. This sequence joins TRBV7-9 and TRBJ2-1; D may be TRBD2 (5 bases). This CDR3 spans 16 amino acids. The V gene lost 4 bases and the J gene lost 3 bases, with 16 bases spanning the gap. The V gene's germline CDR1 is SEHNR and CDR2 FQNEAQ (reference sequence). CDR3 DNA: TGTGCCAGCAGCTCCGTTAGCGCGAACCGCTACAATGAGCAGTTCTTC. It codes for CASSSVSANRYNEQFF.

This clonotype appeared a few times. This sequence joins TRBV2 and TRBJ2-3, with 10 positions matching TRBD2. V trimming: 4 bases; J trimming: 6 bases; junction bases outside the gene matches: 4. CDR3 length equals 14 residues. CDR1 is SNHLY and CDR2 is FYNNEI in the germline V gene. CDR3 sequence: CASSASGRADTQYF. As DNA, the CDR3 is TGTGCCAGCAGTGCTAGCGGGAGAGCGGATACGCAGTATTTT.

This clonotype was detected ten times or more. The J gene is TRBJ2-1, the V gene TRBV20-1, with 8 bases aligning to TRBD2. The germline CDR1 and CDR2 sequences are DFQATT and SNEGSKA (reference sequence). This CDR3 region has 16 residues. With V trimmed by 0 bases and J by 0 bases, 4 bases remained unmatched. CDR3 sequence: CSARDTGGSSYNEQFF. The DNA of the CDR3 is TGCAGTGCTAGAGATACGGGAGGGAGCTCCTACAATGAGCAGTTCTTC.

The chain joins TRBV7-2 to TRBJ2-2, with D unresolved. The V and J ends lost 3 bases and 2 bases respectively, with 13 bases between them. This CDR3 spans 16 amino acids. Germline values: CDR1 SGHTA, CDR2 FQGNSA. CDR3: CASSLLAAPNTGELFF. In nucleotides, the CDR3 is TGTGCCAGCAGCTTGTTAGCAGCACCTAACACCGGGGAGCTGTTTTTT.

This clonotype came up a few times. The V call is TRBV4-2, the J call TRBJ2-1, with D uncertain. The CDR3 is made up of 12 amino acids. V lost 0 bases and J lost 6, with 3 bases in between. Germline assignment: CDR1 LGHNA and CDR2 YNFKEQ. The CDR3 DNA sequence: TGTGCCAGCAGCCAAGAGGGCAATGAGCAGTTCTTC. Translation gives CASSQEGNEQFF.

This clonotype appeared many times. V and J are TRBV12-3 or TRBV12-4 and TRBJ1-1; the D gene is possibly TRBD1 (5 bases). V was clipped by 2 bases and J by 10 bases, with 14 bases between them. This CDR3 region has 13 residues. The CDR3 here is CASSLPGPGRAFF. CDR3 coding DNA: TGTGCCAGCAGTTTACCAGGGCCCGGAAGAGCTTTCTTT.

This clonotype appeared a few times. The V and J genes are TRBV7-6 and TRBJ2-6; no clear D gene. CDR3 size: 15 residues. The V end was cut by 5 bases, the J end by 1 base, with 9 bases between. The germline V gene encodes CDR1 SGHVS and CDR2 FNYEAQ. The CDR3 region is CASSQDLSGANVLTF. CDR3 coding DNA: TGTGCCAGCAGCCAAGACCTTTCTGGGGCCAACGTCCTGACTTTC. Based on the CDR3 plus reference TRBV7-6 and TRBJ2-6, the full variable domain is GAGVSQSPRYKVTKRGQDVALRCDPISGHVSLYWYRQALGQGPEFLTYFNYEAQQDKSGLPNDRFSAERPEGSISTLTIQRTEQRDSAMYRCASSQDLSGANVLTFGAGSRLTVL.

This clonotype has ten or more counts. The CDR3 DNA follows: TGTGCCAGCAGCTTTGGTACTAGCACCTACGAGCAGTACTTC. Its translation is CASSFGTSTYEQYF. The chain carries TRBV5-6 and TRBJ2-7; D might be TRBD2 (6 bases). Germline V gives CDR1 SGHDT, CDR2 YYEEEE. Trimming shortened V by 2 bases and J by 2 bases, and 11 bases separated the two germline ends. This CDR3 has 14 residues.

This clonotype was picked up one time. It may be a read error: a sequence one base away is much more abundant. The V call is TRBV7-6, the J call TRBJ2-7; a weak D match, TRBD1 (5 bases). V shed 9 bases and J shed 3 bases, with 12 bases lying between them. The CDR3 length is 12 residues. Germline V gives CDR1 SGHVS, CDR2 FNYEAQ. CDR3 sequence (DNA): TGTGCCAGTTGGACATCAATCTACGAGCAGTACTTC. It is translated as CASWTSIYEQYF.

The table lists this clonotype with many counts. V usage is TRBV15 and J usage is TRBJ2-7; 11 bases fit TRBD2. The CDR3 covers 16 residues. Germline V lookup: CDR1 LNHNV, CDR2 YYDKDF (reference sequence). The J segment lost 4 bases and the V segment lost 5 bases, leaving 10 bases of the junction unmatched. CDR3 DNA sequence: TGTGCCACCAGCCTAACTAGCGGGAGCCCGGATTACGAGCAGTACTTC. This gives the protein CATSLTSGSPDYEQYF. Together with reference TRBV15 and TRBJ2-7, the CDR3 gives the full variable domain: DAMVIQNPRYQVTQFGKPVTLSCSQTLNHNVMYWYQQKSSQAPKLLFHYYDKDFNNEADTPDNFQSRRPNTSFCFLDIRSPGLGDTAMYLCATSLTSGSPDYEQYFGPGTRLTVT.

The chain recombines TRBV7-2 with TRBJ1-2; 7 bases align to TRBD1. With V trimmed by 5 bases and J by 5 bases, 11 bases remained unmatched. CDR3 length: 15 residues. Looked up from germline, CDR1 is SGHTA and CDR2 is FQGNSA. The CDR3 DNA is TGTGCCAGCAGCGCGAAGGGACAGTTTGGGTATGGCTACACCTTC. This translates into CASSAKGQFGYGYTF.

J is TRBJ2-7 and V is TRBV12-3 or TRBV12-4; D gene uncertain. The CDR3 is 14 residues long. V dropped 5 bases and J dropped 2 bases, with 13 bases sitting between them. This CDR3 is CASSIYPWTYEQYF. The CDR3 coding sequence is TGTGCCAGCAGTATCTATCCGTGGACCTACGAGCAGTACTTC.

The J gene is TRBJ2-5, the V gene TRBV27, with D tentatively TRBD1 or TRBD2 (5 bases each). The CDR3 runs 15 residues. V was clipped by 6 bases and J by 5 bases, with 19 bases between them. Germline V gene lookup returns CDR1 MNHEY and CDR2 SMNVEV (reference sequence). DNA for the CDR3: TGTGCCAGCAGCCGAGGGACCTCAGTTTATGAGACCCAGTACTTC. It specifies CASSRGTSVYETQYF.

The sample holds a few counts of this clonotype. J is TRBJ2-2 and V is TRBV6-5; 11 bases line up with TRBD2. CDR1 is MNHEY, CDR2 SVGAGI, per germline. The CDR3 has 14 amino acids. V lost 9 bases, J lost 4 bases, and 4 bases stayed unmatched. In DNA form, the CDR3 reads TGTGCCAGTTCGACTAGCGGGATCACCGGGGAGCTGTTTTTT. This gives the protein CASSTSGITGELFF.

The chain employs TRBV5-4 and TRBJ2-3; unclear D gene. The CDR3 spans 14 residues. The V end lost 1 base, the J end lost 2 bases, and 8 bases lay between the germline ends. Per the germline V gene, CDR1 is SGHNT and CDR2 is YYREEE (reference sequence). CDR3 coding DNA: TGTGCCAGCAGCTTGTACTCCCACACAGATACGCAGTATTTT. Protein sequence: CASSLYSHTDTQYF. Drawing the rest from reference TRBV5-4 and TRBJ2-3, the complete variable domain is ETGVTQSPTHLIKTRGQQVTLRCSSQSGHNTVSWYQQALGQGPQFIFQYYREEENGRGNFPPRFSGLQFPNYSSELNVNALELDDSALYLCASSLYSHTDTQYFGPGTRLTVL.

In its sample, this clonotype was seen a few times. The CDR3, as DNA: TGTGCCTGGAGTTACCTTCAGACTTTGGGGGGTACAGATACGCAGTATTTT. It translates to CAWSYLQTLGGTDTQYF. This sequence joins TRBV30 and TRBJ2-3; tentatively, D is TRBD2 (6 bases). Germline V gene lookup returns CDR1 GTSNPN and CDR2 SVGIG (reference sequence). This CDR3 is 17 amino acids long. V lost 2 bases, J lost 3 bases, and 21 bases lay in between.

This clonotype was seen many times. This chain uses TRBV29-1 with TRBJ2-3; TRBD2 is a possible D gene (5 bases). The CDR3 length is 12 residues. Trimming shortened V by 7 bases and J by 0 bases, and 8 bases separated the two germline ends. The germline V gene encodes CDR1 SQVTM and CDR2 ANQGSEA. The CDR3 nucleotides are TGCAGCGCAGCGGCTAGCACAGATACGCAGTATTTT. Amino acids: CSAAASTDTQYF.